The 29 T cell receptor beta chains presented below share a single source sample, sequenced in a study of blood T cell repertoires in COVID-19. The method was immunoSEQ multiplex PCR; TCRdb's version includes in-frame clones alone and lacks a portion of them. This sample yields roughly 69,000 clones, of which more than 80% are seen a single time; about 14% belongs to the top ten. Sample: peripheral blood. The receptors were gathered from a man aged 45-65 years with COVID-19, enrolled during active disease.

The chain combines TRBV19 with TRBJ1-1, with D possibly TRBD1 on 5 matching bases. Trimming removed 3 bases at V and 1 base at J, with 9 bases between. The length of the CDR3 is 14 residues. Germline assignment: CDR1 LNHDA and CDR2 SQIVND (reference sequence). Here the CDR3 reads CASSMAQANTEAFF. The CDR3 DNA sequence: TGTGCCAGTAGTATGGCACAGGCGAACACTGAAGCTTTCTTT. Using reference TRBV19 and TRBJ1-1 for the parts outside the CDR3, the full variable domain is DGGITQSPKYLFRKEGQNVTLSCEQNLNHDAMYWYRQDPGQGLRLIYYSQIVNDFQKGDIAEGYSVSREKKESFPLTVTSAQKNPTAFYLCASSMAQANTEAFFGQGTRLTVV.

This chain links TRBV5-4 with TRBJ2-1, with 8 bases identical to TRBD2. Germline CDR1 is SGHNT and CDR2 is YYREEE (reference sequence). Trimming removed 4 bases from V and 7 bases from J; junction bases left unmatched: 10. The CDR3 extends over 15 amino acids. The CDR3 sequence is CASSRWGLGGNEQFF. Here the CDR3 DNA reads TGTGCCAGCAGCAGGTGGGGACTAGGAGGGAATGAGCAGTTCTTC.

The rearrangement uses TRBV4-1 and TRBJ2-2, with 10 bases matching TRBD2. The J segment lost 5 bases and the V segment lost 2 bases, leaving 5 bases of the junction unmatched. This CDR3 has 16 amino acids. Germline lookup yields CDR1 MGHRA and CDR2 YSYEKL. The CDR3 protein is CASSQLAGVGTGELFF. The CDR3 DNA sequence: TGCGCCAGCAGCCAACTAGCGGGGGTTGGAACCGGGGAGCTGTTTTTT.

The V gene is TRBV4-3, the J gene TRBJ2-5; 10 nucleotides agree with TRBD2. V dropped 0 bases and J dropped 5; count of bases not matched to a gene: 12. This CDR3 contains 18 residues. Germline values: CDR1 LGHNA, CDR2 YSLEER. CDR3 bases: TGCGCCAGCAGCCAAGATCCTCCTAGCGGGGGTACCGCGGAGACCCAGTACTTC. Its translation is CASSQDPPSGGTAETQYF.

This clone occurred once. The V gene is TRBV4-2, the J gene TRBJ2-7; D is ambiguous. Germline-derived CDR1 and CDR2 are LGHNA and YNFKEQ. Trimming took off 3 bases at V and 0 bases at J, with 6 bases between the two ends. This CDR3 has 13 amino acids. CDR3 loop: CASSQENSYEQYF. CDR3 nucleotide sequence: TGTGCCAGCAGCCAGGAGAACTCCTACGAGCAGTACTTC.

The V and J genes are TRBV6-5 and TRBJ2-7; 14 bases align to TRBD2. CDR3 length equals 15 residues. The V and J ends lost 4 bases and 12 bases, in that order; junction bases with no gene match: 11. CDR1 and CDR2 from the germline V gene are MNHEY and SVGAGI. DNA for the CDR3: TGTGCCAGCAGTTGGGTTGGGACTAGCGGGGGTAGGATGTACTTC. Translated, it gives CASSWVGTSGGRMYF.

V usage is TRBV3-1 (or the pseudogene TRBV3-2) and J usage is TRBJ1-2, with D perhaps matching TRBD1 (6 bases). V lost 4 bases and J 2 bases, leaving 11 bases between the germline ends. The V gene's germline CDR1 is LGHDT and CDR2 YNNKEL (reference sequence). The CDR3 runs 14 residues. The CDR3 sequence is CASSPLQGNYGYTF. In nucleotides, the CDR3 is TGTGCCAGCAGCCCCCTACAGGGAAACTATGGCTACACCTTC.

V is TRBV18 and J is TRBJ2-1; tentatively, D is TRBD2 (6 bases). Germline V lookup: CDR1 KGHSH, CDR2 LQKENI. The CDR3 runs 14 residues. Trimming took 0 bases from V and 12 from J, leaving 15 bases between them. The CDR3 spells CASSPPSVGGRQFF. The CDR3 DNA is TGTGCCAGCTCACCACCGAGCGTGGGGGGTAGGCAGTTCTTC. The whole variable domain, remainder taken from reference TRBV18 and TRBJ2-1, is NAGVMQNPRHLVRRRGQEARLRCSPMKGHSHVYWYRQLPEEGLKFMVYLQKENIIDESGMPKERFSAEFPKEGPSILRIQQVVRGDSAAYFCASSPPSVGGRQFFGPGTRLTVL.

This chain uses TRBV4-1 with TRBJ1-2; maybe TRBD1 (5 bases). CDR1 MGHRA and CDR2 YSYEKL come from the germline V gene. CDR3 size: 15 residues. The V end lost 4 bases, the J end lost 4 bases, and 16 bases lay between the germline ends. In nucleotides, the CDR3 is TGCGCCAGCAGCCTCCACCCCCAGGGCACCTATGGCTACACCTTC. Translating gives CASSLHPQGTYGYTF.

The rearrangement joins TRBV7-3 to TRBJ2-1; D is possibly TRBD1 (5 bases). Germline values: CDR1 SGHTA, CDR2 FQGTGA. The V end lost 4 bases, the J end lost 9 bases, and 13 bases lay between the germline ends. The CDR3 covers 13 residues. The CDR3 loop is CASSSNFRGEQFF. The CDR3 DNA reads as TGTGCCAGCAGCTCGAACTTTAGGGGTGAGCAGTTCTTC.

The V call is TRBV19, the J call TRBJ1-2; no definite D call. The V end lost 3 bases, the J end lost 0 bases, and 8 bases lay between the germline ends. Germline V CDR1 and CDR2: LNHDA, SQIVND (reference sequence). The CDR3 spans 14 residues. The CDR3 is CASSMVTSNYGYTF. CDR3 bases: TGTGCCAGTAGTATGGTTACTTCTAACTATGGCTACACCTTC.

This clone was counted a few times. The J gene is TRBJ1-6, the V gene TRBV7-9; possibly TRBD1 for D (5 bases). V was cut by 5 bases and J by 8 bases, with 7 bases left in between. The CDR3 length is 12 residues. Germline lookup yields CDR1 SEHNR and CDR2 FQNEAQ (reference sequence). This CDR3 is CASSGGDSPLHF. CDR3 in DNA: TGTGCCAGCAGCGGGGGGGATTCACCCCTCCACTTT.

CDR3 sequence (DNA): TGCGCCAGCAGCTCCGGGACACAGAACACTGAAGCTTTCTTT. Residues: CASSSGTQNTEAFF. V is TRBV5-1 and J is TRBJ1-1, with a weak D call TRBD1 (6 bases). Per germline, CDR1 SGHRS and CDR2 YFSETQ. Trimming took off 3 bases at V and 1 base at J, with 10 bases between the two ends. This CDR3 comprises 14 residues.

This chain uses TRBV19 with TRBJ1-5; 8 nucleotides line up with TRBD1. CDR3 size: 13 residues. J gave up 6 bases and V 9 bases, and 7 bases lay outside the gene matches. The germline gives CDR1 LNHDA, CDR2 SQIVND (reference sequence). CDR3 sequence (DNA): TGTGCCAGCGCGGCAGGGGGCGTTCAGCCCCAGCATTTT. Translating it yields CASAAGGVQPQHF.

V and J are TRBV29-1 and TRBJ1-1; 8 nucleotides agree with TRBD1. Germline CDR1 is SQVTM and CDR2 is ANQGSEA. The CDR3 runs to 14 residues. Germline trimming cut 5 bases from V and 0 bases from J; bases unmatched to any gene: 5. The CDR3 spells CSVSTRGLNTEAFF. CDR3 sequence (DNA): TGCAGCGTTTCAACCAGGGGGCTGAACACTGAAGCTTTCTTT.

V gene TRBV9 combines with J gene TRBJ2-1, with 7 bases matching TRBD2. With V trimmed by 4 bases and J by 3 bases, 10 bases remained unmatched. Germline V lookup: CDR1 SGDLS, CDR2 YYNGEE. The CDR3 is 16 residues long. CDR3 protein: CASSRTGTTDYNEQFF. The CDR3 region has the DNA TGTGCCAGCAGCCGTACCGGGACTACGGACTACAATGAGCAGTTCTTC.

This chain connects TRBV4-1 to TRBJ2-3; D is perhaps TRBD2 (6 bases). Germline CDR1 is MGHRA and CDR2 is YSYEKL. The V end lost 4 bases, the J end lost 2 bases, and 19 bases lay between the germline ends. The CDR3 has 17 amino acids. CDR3 loop: CASSPGLLARNTDTQYF. DNA of the CDR3: TGCGCCAGCAGCCCCGGCCTTCTAGCGCGAAACACAGATACGCAGTATTTT.

This clone appeared a single time. The CDR3 is CASSAHPGGNTEAFF. The CDR3 DNA reads TGTGCCAGCAGCGCTCACCCGGGGGGGAACACTGAAGCTTTCTTT. The rearrangement links TRBV9 to TRBJ1-1, with a weak D call TRBD1 (5 bases). The CDR3 contains 15 residues. V was cut by 3 bases and J by 1 base, with 13 bases left in between. Germline lookup yields CDR1 SGDLS and CDR2 YYNGEE.

This CDR3 reads CASSQDLGGGVTGELFF. As DNA, the CDR3 is TGCGCCAGCAGCCAAGATCTGGGTGGGGGCGTCACCGGGGAGCTGTTTTTT. The J gene is TRBJ2-2, the V gene TRBV4-3, with a possible D match to TRBD1 (6 bases). The CDR3 is made up of 17 amino acids. Germline V CDR1 and CDR2: LGHNA, YSLEER. V was cut by 0 bases and J by 4 bases, with 15 bases left in between.

Only a few counts were recorded for this clone. The genes are TRBV6-5 and TRBJ1-1, with 9 bases aligning to TRBD1. Trimming at V came to 6 bases and at J to 0 bases, leaving 5 bases not matched to a gene. The CDR3 totals 15 residues. Looked up from germline, CDR1 is MNHEY and CDR2 is SVGAGI. The CDR3 DNA follows: TGTGCCAGCAGGGATCGGGACAGGGTGAACACTGAAGCTTTCTTT. It translates to CASRDRDRVNTEAFF.

The chain employs TRBV7-9 and TRBJ2-2, with 15 nucleotides matching TRBD2. After removal of 5 bases from V and 1 base from J, the junction contained 8 bases not matched to a gene. The germline V gene encodes CDR1 SEHNR and CDR2 FQNEAQ (reference sequence). The CDR3 has 19 amino acids. CDR3 sequence: CASSPRTSGGAKNTGELFF. The CDR3 nucleotides are TGTGCCAGCAGCCCTAGGACTAGCGGGGGGGCAAAGAACACCGGGGAGCTGTTTTTT.

V is TRBV10-3 and J is TRBJ2-5; D gene unclear. CDR3 length equals 13 residues. V was clipped by 7 bases and J by 0 bases, with 9 bases between them. Germline V lookup: CDR1 ENHRY, CDR2 SYGVKD. The CDR3 nucleotides read TGTGCCATCAATAAACAGTACCAAGAGACCCAGTACTTC. Translated, it gives CAINKQYQETQYF.

The rearrangement uses TRBV6-5 and TRBJ2-7; D is unresolved. Trimming removed 3 bases at V and 7 bases at J, with 19 bases between. The CDR3 sequence is 15 residues long. CDR1 MNHEY and CDR2 SVGAGI come from the germline V gene. The CDR3 DNA reads TGTGCCAGCAGTTATAGCCCCACCGCAACTACTGAGCAGTACTTC. Its translation: CASSYSPTATTEQYF.

This clone was detected a few times. The rearrangement joins TRBV4-1 to TRBJ1-5; a weak D match, TRBD1 (6 bases). The CDR3 is made up of 16 amino acids. Trimming stripped 0 bases from V and 6 bases from J, with 15 bases between. Looked up from germline, CDR1 is MGHRA and CDR2 is YSYEKL. In DNA form, the CDR3 reads TGCGCCAGCAGCCAAGAAGGCTCGCAAGGGGGTCAGCCCCAGCATTTT. Protein: CASSQEGSQGGQPQHF.

The chain joins TRBV10-2 to TRBJ2-3, with TRBD2 identical over 16 bases. The germline V gene encodes CDR1 WSHSY and CDR2 SAAADI. V gave up 5 bases and J gave up 3 bases; unmatched junction bases: 14. The length of the CDR3 is 20 residues. The CDR3 DNA sequence: TGCGCCAGCAGTCAACCACCGGGACTAGCGGGGGGGCTGCGAACAGATACGCAGTATTTT. Encoded protein: CASSQPPGLAGGLRTDTQYF.

The chain has TRBV27 and TRBJ1-6, with D possibly matching TRBD1 (5 bases). V was trimmed by 7 bases and J by 7 bases, leaving 17 bases between them. The CDR3 consists of 15 residues. Germline V gene sequence: CDR1 MNHEY, CDR2 SMNVEV (reference sequence). In DNA form, the CDR3 reads TGTGCCAGCACCCCTCAGGCAGGGATCAATTCACCCCTCCACTTT. Protein product: CASTPQAGINSPLHF.

This chain connects TRBV7-2 to TRBJ1-3; TRBD1 agrees at 8 bases. J gave up 0 bases and V 5 bases, and 9 bases lay outside the gene matches. The CDR3 loop spans 17 amino acids. CDR1 SGHTA and CDR2 FQGNSA come from the germline V gene. The DNA for the CDR3 is TGTGCCAGCAGCCTATGGACAGGGCCAAGCTCTGGAAACACCATATATTTT. Protein: CASSLWTGPSSGNTIYF.

V is TRBV21-1 and J is TRBJ1-1; the table's D gene call, TRBD1, was not cross checked with the DNA. TRBV21-1 is reported as a pseudogene. The CDR3 is 14 residues long. In DNA form, the CDR3 reads TGTGCCAGCAGCGCCCGGGACAGGGACTCGGTAGCTTTCTTT. As protein: CASSARDRDSVAFF.

The rearrangement joins TRBV28 to TRBJ2-1; TRBD1 matches at 7 bases. The germline gives CDR1 MDHEN, CDR2 SYDVKM. V lost 5 bases to trimming and J lost 3 bases; unmatched junction nucleotides: 7. The CDR3 has 15 amino acids. The CDR3 nucleotides read TGTGCCAGCAGTCCGACAGGGTCCCGCTACAATGAGCAGTTCTTC. This gives the protein CASSPTGSRYNEQFF.